This TCR beta chain is drawn from a study of CD8 T cells in Susac syndrome (dated by TCRdb to about 2019). With respect to the entire study: Whether CD8+ T cell activation and differentiation in Susac syndrome was antigen driven was tested using repertoire sequencing. CD8+ T cell repertoire clonality was compared between more than 9 healthy donors, approximately 14 Susac syndrome patients and about 15 multiple sclerosis patients. What the research found in general, with its limitations: The study acknowledged that relatively few individuals were included in the TCR sequencing and HLA analysis.

High-throughput TCR beta sequencing profiled peripheral blood CD8+ and CD4+ T cells from healthy donors, Susac syndrome patients and multiple sclerosis patients. Healthy donors were included as age- and sex-matched controls. CD8+ TEMRA cells were enriched by FACS, while bulk CD8+ and CD4+ T cells were purified by magnetic negative isolation. Blood was drawn into EDTA tubes, processed within 24 hours, and PBMCs were isolated by density gradient centrifugation. PBMCs intended for TCR sequencing were cryopreserved in liquid nitrogen and thawed later in a water bath at 37 degrees C. Purity of sorted or isolated CD4+, CD8+ and CD8+ TEMRA cells was at least 90%. RNA was extracted with the RNeasy kit and 0.5 to 1 ug was reverse transcribed using random hexamers. The immunoSEQ multiplex PCR assay, covering 54 Vbeta and 13 Jbeta segments, was used to amplify TCR beta CDR3 regions. PCR amplification bias was corrected by using a synthetic template baseline for primer optimization and computational correction. As for the authors' bioinformatics: Reads were assigned to V, D and J genes according to IMGT and analyzed in immunoSEQ Analyzer, with only productive sequences retained. To calculate clonality, Shannon entropy was normalized by log2 of the number of productive unique sequences and then subtracted from one. For each patient and control, public and private clones were evaluated among the 100 most prevalent clones. Susac-specific clones were defined as absent from healthy and MS cohorts, about 1,100 published viral clones and other ImmuneACCESS disease sequences. The public reads were quality trimmed at Q25 with fastp and then assembled into clones with MiXCR by TCRdb, keeping productive beta chains. Rows with one shared CDR3 protein collapse into an entry with the most common genes and DNA. The V and J calls were not made by the authors but by TCRdb's processing. In this sample the table shows about 80,000 distinct CDR3 sequences, about 93% of which occur a single time. The ten largest make up roughly 0.24% of the sample.

As regards this clonotype: Its antigen is unknown. Per-base quality was not reported, and no clone a single base away is much larger than it.

The CDR3, from cysteine to valine, totals 13 residues. The entry retains the CDR3 DNA only, 39 bases that are in frame from base 1. The germline V gene supplies CDR1 SGHTA and CDR2 FQGTGA. V gives up 0 bases and J gives up 3 bases, and the segment between their germline ends measures 6 bases. Sequencing was performed on CD8+ T cells from PBMCs. The rearranged segments are TRBV7-3 and TRBJ2-7, with the D gene not confidently named. The source is a human donor in good health. The CDR3 reads as follows: CASSLTYGYEQYV. The nucleotide sequence reads TGTGCCAGCAGCTTAACCTACGGCTACGAGCAGTACGTC.